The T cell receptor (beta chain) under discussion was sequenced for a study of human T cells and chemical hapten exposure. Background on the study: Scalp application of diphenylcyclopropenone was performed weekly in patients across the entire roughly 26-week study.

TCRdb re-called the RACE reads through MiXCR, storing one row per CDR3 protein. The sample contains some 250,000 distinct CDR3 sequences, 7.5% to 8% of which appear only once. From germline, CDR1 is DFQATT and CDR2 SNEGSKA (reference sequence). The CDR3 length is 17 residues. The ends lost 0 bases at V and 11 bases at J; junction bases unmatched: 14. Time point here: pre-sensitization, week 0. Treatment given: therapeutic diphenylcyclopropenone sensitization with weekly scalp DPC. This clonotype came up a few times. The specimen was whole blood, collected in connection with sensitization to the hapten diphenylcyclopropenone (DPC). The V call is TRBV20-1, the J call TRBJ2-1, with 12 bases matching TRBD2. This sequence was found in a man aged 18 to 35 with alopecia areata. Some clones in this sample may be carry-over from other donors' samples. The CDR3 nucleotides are TGCAGTGCTAGAGACCCGGGTACCGGACTAGCGGGGACGAAGCAGTTCTTC. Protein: CSARDPGTGLAGTKQFF.